These T cell receptor beta chains were read from a single sample in a study of T-cell memory formation after mild COVID-19. TCRdb fed the 5' RACE reads into MiXCR, producing one record per CDR3 protein. In the table there are roughly 400,000 distinct CDR3 sequences, more than 15% of which are singletons. Material: PBMCs or a T cell subset sorted from them (not recorded which). The receptors were sampled from a man aged 18 to 35 who had mild COVID-19 (a few samples of this study predate the infection). Cell type and time point are not known. The CDR3 runs from the conserved cysteine through the conserved F or W. A D gene is named only where the DNA matches it firmly. A row's size may be missing; if present it is once, few, many or a size class.

TRBV9	TRBJ1-2	.	TRBD1	TGTGCCAGCACCCCAAGCAGGGGGCAAGGCTACACCTTC	CASTPSRGQGYTF
TRBV5-1	TRBJ2-1	many	TRBD2	TGCGCCAGCAGCCCCTCCAGCGGGGTCTACAATGAGCAGTTCTTC	CASSPSSGVYNEQFF
TRBV12-3/TRBV12-4	TRBJ2-4	.	TRBD1	TGTGCCAGTAGACAGGGGGCAATAGCCAAAAACATTCAGTACTTC	CASRQGAIAKNIQYF
TRBV7-9	TRBJ2-6	many	.	TGTGCCAGCAGCTCCCAGGGGGGAGGGGCCAACGTCCTGACTTTC	CASSSQGGGANVLTF
TRBV6-5	TRBJ2-2	few	.	TGTGCCAGCAGTTACTGGTCGAACACCGGGGAGCTGTTTTTT	CASSYWSNTGELFF
TRBV3-1	TRBJ1-1	.	TRBD1	TGTGCCACGTGCGACAGGGGTAACACTGAAGCTTTCTTT	CATCDRGNTEAFF
TRBV11-1	TRBJ1-1	once	TRBD1	TGTGCCAGCAGCTTACAAACAGGGGCCTCGAACACTGAAGCTTTCTTT	CASSLQTGASNTEAFF
TRBV6-2/TRBV6-3	TRBJ1-5	once	.	TGTGCCGCAGCAGGAATTTATCAGCCCCAGCATTTT	CAAAGIYQPQHF
TRBV7-2	TRBJ2-2	.	.	TGTGCCAGCAGATCAGGGGACGGGGGCACCGGGGAGCTGTTTTTT	CASRSGDGGTGELFF
TRBV7-3	TRBJ2-2	few	.	TGTGCCAGCAGCTTCCTCCCCCGCACCGGGGAGCTGTTTTTT	CASSFLPRTGELFF
TRBV20-1	TRBJ2-2	few	TRBD2	TGCAGTGCTAGAGTTCGGGGGGGGAACACCGGGGAGCTGTTTTTT	CSARVRGGNTGELFF
TRBV28	TRBJ2-5	.	.	TGTGCCAGCAAGAGGGCCCAAATATGGGAGACCCAGTACTTC	CASKRAQIWETQYF
TRBV4-3	TRBJ1-6	few	TRBD1	TGCGCCAGCAGCCAAGAGCCCAGGGGGGTGGGCTCACCCCTCCACTTT	CASSQEPRGVGSPLHF
TRBV7-2	TRBJ2-2	few	.	TGTGCCAGCAGCGCCGGGATTGGCGGGGAGCTGTTTTTT	CASSAGIGGELFF
TRBV15	TRBJ2-3	many	TRBD2	TGTGCCACCAGCAGAGCTAGCGGGGGGCCAGATACGCAGTATTTT	CATSRASGGPDTQYF
TRBV29-1	TRBJ1-5	few	.	TGCAGCGTTGAGTGGAATAGCAATCAGCCCCAGCATTTT	CSVEWNSNQPQHF
TRBV4-3	TRBJ2-1	many	.	TGCGCCAGCAGCCAGGGTCCCTACAATGAGCAGTTCTTC	CASSQGPYNEQFF
TRBV5-8	TRBJ2-7	.	TRBD2	TGTGCCAGCAGCTTGTCGGGGGGGCCCCACGAGCAGTACTTC	CASSLSGGPHEQYF
TRBV7-2	TRBJ2-5	many	.	TGTGCCAGCAGCTTAGATGTCATGGGCCAGTACTTC	CASSLDVMGQYF
TRBV4-3	TRBJ2-5	.	.	TGCGCCAGCAGCCAAGGTGCTAGCCCGACCGGGGAGACCCAGTACTTC	CASSQGASPTGETQYF
TRBV3-1	TRBJ1-6	.	TRBD1	TGTGCCAGCAGCCTTTGGGGCAGGGGGCAAAGTTCACCCCTCCACTTT	CASSLWGRGQSSPLHF
TRBV7-3	TRBJ2-5	few	.	TGTGCCAGCAGCTCCCCCCCGTTTGAGACCCAGTACTTC	CASSSPPFETQYF
TRBV7-8	TRBJ2-2	.	TRBD2	TGTGCCAGCAGCCTCTTGGGCACGGGGGGGCCCAGCGGGGAGCTGTTTTTT	CASSLLGTGGPSGELFF
TRBV5-5	TRBJ2-1	.	TRBD1	TGTGCCAGCAGCTTGGGAGGGGACAGAGTTAACTACAATGAGCAGTTCTTC	CASSLGGDRVNYNEQFF
TRBV10-3	TRBJ2-3	.	TRBD1	TGTGCCATCAGTGAGAGGGGACAGGGCGTAGATACGCAGTATTTT	CAISERGQGVDTQYF
TRBV20-1	TRBJ2-5	many	.	TGCAGTGCCGGACGGGGGGCGCGGGAGACCCAGTACTTC	CSAGRGARETQYF
TRBV3-1	TRBJ1-5	.	.	TGTGCCAGCAGCCAGACAAGGGGATCCCAGCCCCAGCATTTT	CASSQTRGSQPQHF
TRBV6-2/TRBV6-3	TRBJ2-1	few	.	TGTGCCAGCAGGGGTATGACTGGGAATGAGCAGTTCTTC	CASRGMTGNEQFF
TRBV6-2/TRBV6-3	TRBJ2-5	.	.	TGTGCCAGCAGTTACGCGGGCAGCCTAGACGGCCAGTACTTC	CASSYAGSLDGQYF
TRBV5-1	TRBJ1-1	.	TRBD1	TGCGCCAGCAGCTTGCAGGGGGCTCTAGCTTTCTTT	CASSLQGALAFF
TRBV7-7	TRBJ2-5	.	.	TGTGCCAGCACGGGAGACAACCAAGAGACCCAGTACTTC	CASTGDNQETQYF
TRBV4-3	TRBJ2-2	many	.	TGCGCCAGCAGCCAAGAATGGGGGACCTACACCGGGGAGCTGTTTTTT	CASSQEWGTYTGELFF
TRBV9	TRBJ2-1	.	.	TGTGCCAGCAGCGGGGGGGAGACCAATGAGCAGTTCTTC	CASSGGETNEQFF
TRBV28	TRBJ1-4	.	TRBD1	TGTGCCAGCAGTGGAGAGGGACAGTATGAAAAACTGTTTTTT	CASSGEGQYEKLFF
TRBV12-3/TRBV12-4	TRBJ1-1	few	.	TGTGCCAGTCACAGAGGAACTGAAGCTTTCTTT	CASHRGTEAFF
TRBV5-6	TRBJ1-5	few	.	TGTGCCAGCAGCTTCTCAGGGTCTTATCAGCCCCAGCATTTT	CASSFSGSYQPQHF
TRBV4-1	TRBJ2-5	few	.	TGCGCCAGCAGCCAAGTTTCCTTTGGGTTGGCGGGGGCGCAAGAGACCCAGTACTTC	CASSQVSFGLAGAQETQYF
TRBV29-1	TRBJ1-1	once	.	TGCAGCGTTGAGAGAGGGGCGGACACTGAAGCTTTCTTT	CSVERGADTEAFF
TRBV4-1	TRBJ2-7	.	.	TGCGCCAGCAGCCAAGGGGGGGTCTACGAGCAGTACTTC	CASSQGGVYEQYF
TRBV5-1	TRBJ2-2	few	TRBD1	TGCGCCAGCAGCTTGGAGGGGGCCGGAACCGGGGAGCTGTTTTTT	CASSLEGAGTGELFF
TRBV5-1	TRBJ2-5	.	.	TGCGCCAGCAGCTTGGAAGGCACCGGTCAAGAGACCCAGTACTTC	CASSLEGTGQETQYF
TRBV7-9	TRBJ1-2	.	.	TGTGCCAGCAGCTCCCAGACCCTCCCGAACTATGGCTACACCTTC	CASSSQTLPNYGYTF
TRBV6-6	TRBJ1-2	few	TRBD1	TGTGCCAGCAGTTACGACAGGGGCGGCTACACCTTC	CASSYDRGGYTF
TRBV6-2/TRBV6-3	TRBJ1-2	.	TRBD1	TGTGCCAGCGGACAGGGGAATGGCTACACCTTC	CASGQGNGYTF
TRBV5-1	TRBJ1-2	.	.	TGCGCCAGCAGCACCGACGGAGCTAACTATGGCTACACCTTC	CASSTDGANYGYTF
TRBV20-1	TRBJ1-2	.	.	TGCTCATACCGAGGGAGACAGGATGGCTACACCTTC	CSYRGRQDGYTF
TRBV20-1	TRBJ2-7	.	.	TGCAGTGCTAGAGATCAGACCGGGATGAGAAACTACGAGCAGTACTTC	CSARDQTGMRNYEQYF
TRBV21-1	TRBJ1-2	.	.	TGTGCCAGGGACCCCGGCTACACCTTC	CARDPGYTF
TRBV7-2	TRBJ2-5	few	TRBD2	TGTGCCAGCAGCCCTAGGACTAGCGGGGGATATGAGACCCAGTACTTC	CASSPRTSGGYETQYF
TRBV29-1	TRBJ2-7	few	.	TGCAGCGTTGTCCCTGCGGGGGCGAGTTACGAGCAGTACTTC	CSVVPAGASYEQYF
TRBV11-2	TRBJ2-5	many	.	TGTGCCAGCAGCCCTGCTGTAGAGACCCAGTACTTC	CASSPAVETQYF
TRBV6-5	TRBJ2-1	many	TRBD2	TGTGCCAGCAGTCGGACTAGCTCGCCCGGGGAGCAGTTCTTC	CASSRTSSPGEQFF
TRBV7-9	TRBJ1-6	.	.	TGTGCCAGCAGGCTCATAGGTCTGGATAATTCACCCCTCCACTTT	CASRLIGLDNSPLHF
TRBV11-2	TRBJ2-7	.	TRBD1	TGTGCCAGCAGCTTAGTGCAGGGGGCGTCCTACGAGCAGTACTTC	CASSLVQGASYEQYF
TRBV7-9	TRBJ1-1	.	.	TGTGCCAGCCAAGACCGATCGTTAGGCACTGAAGCTTTCTTT	CASQDRSLGTEAFF
TRBV24-1	TRBJ1-1	.	.	TGTGCCACCAGTGACCCCATGAACACTGAAGCTTTCTTT	CATSDPMNTEAFF
TRBV11-1	TRBJ2-7	.	.	TGTGCCAGCAGCTTGGGAGAGAACTACGAGCAGTACTTC	CASSLGENYEQYF
TRBV14	TRBJ1-1	few	.	TGTGCCAGCAGGCTTTACGTCGATATGAACACTGAAGCTTTCTTT	CASRLYVDMNTEAFF